This T cell receptor beta chain was found in a study of shared clonotypes between healthy human individuals. TCRdb's table, derived via immunoSEQ multiplex PCR, lists solely in-frame clones and lacks some. The sample lists 1.5 million to 2.5 million clones; over 85% were seen once. On this clone itself: This sample also contains other DNA sequences that code for the same CDR3.

CDR3 length: 13 amino acids. Looked up from germline, CDR1 is MGHRA and CDR2 is YSYEKL. Trimming stripped 1 base from V and 1 base from J, with 5 bases between. Naive CD8 cells were CD45RO-negative, positively selected for CCR7, excluding terminally differentiated effector memory CD45RA+ cells. The receptor was derived from a man aged 18 to 29 in good health. Sequencing input: naive CD8+ T cells sorted from blood. The chain employs TRBV4-1 and TRBJ2-7; D not resolved. The DNA for the CDR3 is TGCGCCAGCAGCCAAGCAGCGTCCTACGAGCAGTACTTC. It yields the protein CASSQAASYEQYF.